This T cell receptor (beta chain) was found in a study of shared clonotypes between healthy human individuals. The donors, healthy adults who were HIV-negative, had experienced no recent acute infections or vaccinations. Turning to this clone: Its antigen is as yet unknown.

Sequencing on ten immunoSEQ deep assay plates was performed for unsorted PBMC DNA. Per the authors' pipeline: From ImmunoSEQ came sequences covering only the junction and carrying no quality scores, so filtering differed. TCRdb's table, derived via immunoSEQ multiplex PCR, lists solely in-frame clones and lacks some. Clone size and the V and J calls come from that table; the DNA yielded D and trimming. The repertoire holds hundreds of thousands of clones, with 70% to 80% as singletons. Study-level results: Clonotype sharing among the donors was expected to vary with sequencing depth.

Source material: PBMCs. The sequence was obtained from a woman in her thirties or forties in good health. Some clones in this sample may be carry-over from other donors' samples.

The CDR3 sequence: CASSRRGTDTQYF. The CDR3, as DNA: TGTGCCAGCAGTAGAAGGGGCACAGATACGCAGTATTTT. The V call is TRBV25-1, the J call TRBJ2-3; D is unresolved. CDR1 is MGHDK and CDR2 is SYGVNS in the germline V gene. This CDR3 is built from 13 residues. V was trimmed by 5 bases and J by 1 base, leaving 7 bases between them.